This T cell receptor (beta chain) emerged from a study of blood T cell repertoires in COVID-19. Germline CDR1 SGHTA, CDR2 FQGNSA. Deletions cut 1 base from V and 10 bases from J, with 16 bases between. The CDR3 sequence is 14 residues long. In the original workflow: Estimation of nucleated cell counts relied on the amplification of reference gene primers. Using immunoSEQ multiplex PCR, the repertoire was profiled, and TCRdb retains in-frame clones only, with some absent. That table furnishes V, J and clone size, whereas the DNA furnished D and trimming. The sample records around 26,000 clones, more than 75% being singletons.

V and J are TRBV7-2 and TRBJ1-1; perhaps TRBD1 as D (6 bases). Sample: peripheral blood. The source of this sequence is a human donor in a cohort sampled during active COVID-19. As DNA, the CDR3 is TGTGCCAGCAGCTTAGGGCCTTCGTCAGGGGTAGCTTTCTTT. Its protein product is CASSLGPSSGVAFF.